This T cell receptor beta chain originates from a study of blood T cell repertoires in COVID-19. Trimming stripped 4 bases from V and 2 bases from J, with 8 bases between. This CDR3 comprises 13 residues. Germline CDR1 is SGHDN and CDR2 is FVKESK. Original data processing: Quantification of nucleated cells was approximated via reference gene primer amplification. Here immunoSEQ multiplex PCR was the method, and the copy in TCRdb shows in-frame clones only, minus some. That table supplies the V and J calls and clone size; D and trimming were determined from the DNA. Among about 150,000 clones, around 83% were seen once, and the ten largest hold 25% to 30%.

This TCR came from a woman between 55 and 75 years old with acute or convalescent COVID-19. Input material: peripheral blood. This rearrangement joins TRBV14 to TRBJ1-2; D is unresolved. The CDR3 loop is CASSLGLNYGYTF. For the CDR3, the DNA is TGTGCCAGCAGCCTCGGACTAAACTATGGCTACACCTTC.